This TCR beta chain was captured by sequencing in a study of blood T cells in healthy people across ages. Broader study findings: It was found that TCR beta diversity correlated strongly with the percentage of naive T cells. It was the long-lived donors that had more naive CD4+ cells and higher diversity than aged donors.

With regard to this clonotype: Antigen: not known.

Germline V gene sequence: CDR1 SGHTA, CDR2 FQGNSA. The V and J ends lost 1 base and 3 bases respectively, with 10 bases between them. CDR3 length: 15 amino acids. Donors were healthy Caucasian individuals from Russia aged about 6 to 90. Per sample, extraction of total RNA gave at least 6 micrograms in every case. It was with a sample-barcoded 5' primer and a J-beta primer mix that a second PCR of roughly 7 to 12 cycles was run. TCRdb re-analysed the 5' RACE reads in MiXCR, keeping a single row per CDR3 protein. The data contain about 2 million distinct CDR3 sequences, roughly 49% of them singletons. The chain carries TRBV7-2 and TRBJ1-5; D possibly corresponds to TRBD1 (6 bases). What was sequenced was blood. This clonotype was obtained from a woman in her thirties or forties in good health. The CDR3 sequence: CASSLGDIPNQPQHF. The CDR3 coding sequence is TGTGCCAGCAGCTTAGGGGACATTCCCAATCAGCCCCAGCATTTT. The full variable domain, its missing parts supplied by reference TRBV7-2 and TRBJ1-5, is GAGVSQSPSNKVTEKGKDVELRCDPISGHTALYWYRQSLGQGLEFLIYFQGNSAPDKSGLPSDRFSAERTGGSVSTLTIQRTQQEDSAVYLCASSLGDIPNQPQHFGDGTRLSIL.